The 22 T cell receptor beta chains below all came from one sample that was sequenced in a study of T cell changes during pregnancy in multiple sclerosis. The method was immunoSEQ multiplex PCR; TCRdb's version includes in-frame clones alone and lacks a portion of them. The profile shows tens of thousands of clones, 85% to 95% of them singletons. This material consisted of CD8+ T cells from peripheral blood mononuclear cells, taken in the third trimester of pregnancy. These receptors were taken from a female donor with multiple sclerosis, enrolled in a pregnancy study.

The chain carries TRBV4-2 and TRBJ2-3; 9 bases fit TRBD2. Looked up from germline, CDR1 is LGHNA and CDR2 is YNFKEQ. The CDR3 consists of 16 residues. Trimming at V came to 1 base and at J to 2 bases, leaving 4 bases not matched to a gene. DNA of the CDR3: TGTGCCAGCAGCCAAGTCGAGCGGGAGGTCACAGATACGCAGTATTTT. Residues: CASSQVEREVTDTQYF.

DNA of the CDR3: TGTGCCAGTAGTATTTACGGAGAGACCCAGTACTTC. This gives the protein CASSIYGETQYF. The chain carries TRBV19 and TRBJ2-5; D remains ambiguous. Looked up from germline, CDR1 is LNHDA and CDR2 is SQIVND (reference sequence). The germline V and J ends were trimmed by 3 bases and 4 bases, with 6 bases remaining between them. CDR3 size: 12 residues.

V gene TRBV15 combines with J gene TRBJ1-2; 9 nucleotides agree with TRBD1. Trimming removed 8 bases from V and 6 bases from J; junction bases left unmatched: 16. This CDR3 is built from 16 residues. Germline V lookup: CDR1 LNHNV, CDR2 YYDKDF (reference sequence). The CDR3 loop is CATARTGQGFPDGYTF. In nucleotides, the CDR3 is TGTGCCACCGCTCGGACGGGACAGGGTTTCCCGGATGGCTACACCTTC.

The chain recombines TRBV7-6 with TRBJ2-1, with a weak D call TRBD2 (7 bases). This CDR3 has 17 residues. The ends were cut back, 2 bases at V and 0 bases at J, with 14 bases in the middle. Germline lookup yields CDR1 SGHVS and CDR2 FNYEAQ. The DNA for the CDR3 is TGTGCCAGCAGCTTAAGAGAAAGGGGGGGCTCCTACAATGAGCAGTTCTTC. Translating it yields CASSLRERGGSYNEQFF.

This clone was detected once. V gene TRBV27 combines with J gene TRBJ2-1; the match to TRBD2 covers 9 bases. CDR3 length equals 17 residues. Trimming cost V 5 bases and J 6 bases; bases outside gene matches: 14. Germline V gene data show CDR1 as MNHEY and CDR2 as SMNVEV (reference sequence). CDR3: CASSVRLADPRGNEQFF. The CDR3 region has the DNA TGTGCCAGCAGTGTTCGACTAGCGGACCCTCGGGGCAATGAGCAGTTCTTC.

This clone was counted only a few times. The chain joins TRBV7-6 to TRBJ1-1; the D is unclear. CDR3 length: 15 amino acids. The ends were cut back, 5 bases at V and 0 bases at J, with 13 bases in the middle. Germline V gives CDR1 SGHVS, CDR2 FNYEAQ. CDR3 sequence reads: CASSPLSGLNTEAFF. The CDR3 nucleotides are TGTGCCAGCAGCCCCCTATCTGGGCTGAACACTGAAGCTTTCTTT.

This chain links TRBV7-6 with TRBJ1-1; maybe TRBD1 (5 bases). V was shortened by 0 bases and J by 1 base, with 15 bases between the two germline ends. This CDR3 spans 17 amino acids. Germline values: CDR1 SGHVS, CDR2 FNYEAQ. The CDR3 is CASSLASPWTQNTEAFF. The CDR3 DNA is TGTGCCAGCAGCTTAGCGAGTCCTTGGACACAGAACACTGAAGCTTTCTTT.

The chain combines TRBV27 with TRBJ2-5; 12 bases are shared with TRBD1. The length of the CDR3 is 15 residues. V was clipped by 6 bases and J by 7 bases; unmatched bases: 9. CDR1 is MNHEY and CDR2 is SMNVEV in the germline V gene (reference sequence). The CDR3 sequence is CASSPGTGGSGTQYF. Here the CDR3 DNA reads TGTGCCAGCAGCCCCGGGACAGGGGGCTCGGGGACCCAGTACTTC.

The rearrangement links TRBV27 to TRBJ2-7; 13 bases fit TRBD2. The CDR3 is 19 amino acids. Germline V gives CDR1 MNHEY, CDR2 SMNVEV (reference sequence). J gave up 7 bases and V 3 bases, and 18 bases lay outside the gene matches. CDR3 protein: CASSFGDGGLAGSPGEQYF. DNA for the CDR3: TGTGCCAGCAGTTTTGGGGATGGGGGACTAGCGGGATCCCCGGGAGAGCAGTACTTC.

This sequence joins TRBV9 and TRBJ2-3; D is possibly TRBD1 (5 bases). The ends were cut back, 0 bases at V and 5 bases at J, with 7 bases in the middle. Germline assignment: CDR1 SGDLS and CDR2 YYNGEE. This CDR3 region has 13 residues. In nucleotides, the CDR3 is TGTGCCAGCAGCGTAGAGGACAAAGATACGCAGTATTTT. Translated: CASSVEDKDTQYF.

The chain uses TRBV27 and TRBJ1-4, with 10 bases aligning to TRBD1. The V gene's germline CDR1 is MNHEY and CDR2 SMNVEV (reference sequence). V was pared by 4 bases and J by 7 bases, with 3 bases of the junction left unmatched. This CDR3 spans 14 amino acids. CDR3 in amino acids: CASSWTGGGEKLFF. The CDR3 nucleotides are TGTGCCAGCAGTTGGACAGGGGGAGGTGAAAAACTGTTTTTT.

The rearrangement uses TRBV6-5 and TRBJ2-7; the D gene is possibly TRBD1 (6 bases). Germline CDR1 is MNHEY and CDR2 is SVGAGI. Between the trimmed V and J ends, which lost 7 bases and 4 bases, there was a span of 14 bases. This CDR3 contains 13 residues. The CDR3 nucleotides are TGTGCCAGCAACTCAGGGGAAGCATACGAGCAGTACTTC. This codes for CASNSGEAYEQYF.

The chain joins TRBV6-5 to TRBJ1-1, with D possibly being TRBD1 (5 bases). V dropped 2 bases and J dropped 3 bases, with 10 bases sitting between them. Germline values: CDR1 MNHEY, CDR2 SVGAGI. The CDR3 has 14 residues. In DNA, the CDR3 is TGTGCCAGCAGTTACAACGGGGGACACACTGAAGCTTTCTTT. Its translation: CASSYNGGHTEAFF.

This sequence joins TRBV6-6 and TRBJ2-2; 9 nucleotides match TRBD1. Germline V gene sequence: CDR1 MNHNY, CDR2 SVGAGI (reference sequence). CDR3 length equals 16 residues. With 2 bases clipped from V and 6 bases from J, the junction kept 7 bases outside the gene matches. The CDR3 DNA follows: TGTGCCAGCAGTTACGGGGGACAGGGAACCCCCGGGGAGCTGTTTTTT. This translates into CASSYGGQGTPGELFF.

This rearrangement joins TRBV5-5 to TRBJ1-2; D is uncertain. Trimming shortened V by 0 bases and J by 4 bases, and 10 bases separated the two germline ends. There are 14 residues in the CDR3. Germline CDR1 reads SGHKS; CDR2 reads YYEKEE (reference sequence). CDR3 sequence reads: CASSLAQTTYGYTF. In DNA form, the CDR3 reads TGTGCCAGCAGCTTGGCACAGACAACCTATGGCTACACCTTC.

The chain combines TRBV10-3 with TRBJ2-5; D is undetermined. Trimming took off 0 bases at V and 5 bases at J, with 10 bases between the two ends. This CDR3 has 14 amino acids. The V gene's germline CDR1 is ENHRY and CDR2 SYGVKD. The CDR3: CAISESRQRETQYF. The CDR3 DNA is TGTGCCATCAGTGAGTCGAGGCAGAGGGAGACCCAGTACTTC.

The chain uses TRBV19 and TRBJ1-5, with TRBD1 matching 7 bases. V shed 4 bases, J shed 0 bases, and the junction held 3 bases outside the gene matches. CDR3 length: 15 residues. Germline V gives CDR1 LNHDA, CDR2 SQIVND (reference sequence). CDR3 bases: TGTGCCAGTAGTACCGGGACAGCTAGCAATCAGCCCCAGCATTTT. Its protein product is CASSTGTASNQPQHF.

The chain couples TRBV15 to TRBJ2-7, with TRBD2 identical over 8 bases. V lost 3 bases and J lost 6; bases outside the gene matches: 4. Germline CDR1 LNHNV, CDR2 YYDKDF (reference sequence). The CDR3 consists of 13 residues. The CDR3 spells CATSSGRAGEQYF. For the CDR3, the DNA is TGTGCCACCAGCAGCGGGAGGGCGGGCGAGCAGTACTTC.

This chain uses TRBV4-2 with TRBJ1-1, with 9 bases that match TRBD1. CDR3 length equals 16 residues. The V gene end was trimmed by 4 bases and the J gene end by 1 base; junction bases not matched to a gene: 7. Germline CDR1 LGHNA, CDR2 YNFKEQ. The CDR3 DNA is TGTGCCAGCAGCCCCAACAGGGGGCTTGGGAACACTGAAGCTTTCTTT. This codes for CASSPNRGLGNTEAFF.

The V and J genes are TRBV6-9 and TRBJ2-1, with 10 bases that match TRBD2. Germline-derived CDR1 and CDR2 are MNHGY and SVAAGI. Trimming cost V 2 bases and J 5 bases; bases outside gene matches: 21. This CDR3 comprises 21 residues. CDR3 bases: TGTGCCAGCAGTTATATTTGGGACAGGCCTCCCTTAGCGGGAGGTCACAATGAGCAGTTCTTC. Protein product: CASSYIWDRPPLAGGHNEQFF.

This rearrangement joins TRBV15 to TRBJ1-5; D is undetermined. Trimming removed 5 bases at V and 0 bases at J, with 17 bases between. This CDR3 has 17 residues. Germline V gene sequence: CDR1 LNHNV, CDR2 YYDKDF (reference sequence). The CDR3 DNA reads TGTGCCACCAGCCCCCGGACTCTTGTGTATAGCAATCAGCCCCAGCATTTT. Encoded protein: CATSPRTLVYSNQPQHF.

The chain combines TRBV5-1 with TRBJ1-1, with D maybe TRBD1 (5 bases). This CDR3 region has 13 residues. The germline gives CDR1 SGHRS, CDR2 YFSETQ. Trimming took 4 bases from V and 4 from J, leaving 11 bases between them. The CDR3 here is CASSAGHTTEAFF. Here the CDR3 DNA reads TGCGCCAGCAGCGCCGGACATACCACTGAAGCTTTCTTT.